This T cell receptor (beta chain) was identified during a study of blood T cell repertoires in COVID-19. The CDR3 has 16 residues. Participant-given clinical history determined each cohort assignment. In Cohort 3, a recovered donor had either two negative PCRs, clearance, or symptom resolution. Libraries were prepared by immunoSEQ multiplex PCR; TCRdb keeps only in-frame clonotypes and omits some of them. Of roughly 360,000 clones in the sample, more than 75% were seen once. The chain uses TRBV21-1 and TRBJ2-1; the table's D call of TRBD2 was not tested on the DNA. TRBV21-1 is classified as a pseudogene. This clonotype was sampled from a man aged 25-40 years who had recovered from COVID-19. The sequencing input was PBMCs or T cells enriched from blood (not recorded which). CDR3 coding DNA: TGTGCCAGCAGCAAAGTTGGGCTAGCGGAGCACAATGAGCAGTTCTTC. Translation: CASSKVGLAEHNEQFF.